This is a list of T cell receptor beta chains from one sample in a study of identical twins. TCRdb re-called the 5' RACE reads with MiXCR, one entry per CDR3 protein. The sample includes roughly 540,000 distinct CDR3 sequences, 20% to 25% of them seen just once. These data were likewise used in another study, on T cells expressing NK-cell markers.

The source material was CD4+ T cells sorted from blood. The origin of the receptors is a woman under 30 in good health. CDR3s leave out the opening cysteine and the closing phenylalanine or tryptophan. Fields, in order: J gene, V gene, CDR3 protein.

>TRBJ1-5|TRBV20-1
SADRGNQPQH
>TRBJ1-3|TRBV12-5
ASGFSESGNTIY
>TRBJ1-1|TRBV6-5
ASSYFATQGAPRAF
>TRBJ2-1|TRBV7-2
ASSLANWGGEQF
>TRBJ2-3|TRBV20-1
SANIRTGGRGDTQY
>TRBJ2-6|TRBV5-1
ASSTGLNSGANVLT
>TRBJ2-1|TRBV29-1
SSRLLAWGEQF
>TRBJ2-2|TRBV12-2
ASRCLAPGGTLHPGELF
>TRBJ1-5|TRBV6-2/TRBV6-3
ASSHPGANQPQH
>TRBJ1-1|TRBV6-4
ATKLDFLKPEAF
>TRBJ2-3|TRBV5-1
ASSRPTDTQY
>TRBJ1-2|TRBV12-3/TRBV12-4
ASTNRGVYGYT
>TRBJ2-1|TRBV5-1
ASSLALRALNEQF
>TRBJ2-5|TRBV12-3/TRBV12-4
ASSPLKQGLAQY
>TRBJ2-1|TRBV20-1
SARKRVDEQF
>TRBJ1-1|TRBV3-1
ASTKGWDTEAF
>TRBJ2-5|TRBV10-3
AISEFGGRLQETQY
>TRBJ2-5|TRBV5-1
ASSLRGTQETQY
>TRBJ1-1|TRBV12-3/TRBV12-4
ASSRGRTAVGPEAF
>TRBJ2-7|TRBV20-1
SAGTDIYEQY
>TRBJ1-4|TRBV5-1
ASSFSRSAGGANEKLF
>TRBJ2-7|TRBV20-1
SARDRGTWSYEQY
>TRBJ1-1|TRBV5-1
ASSLLGQGNTEAF
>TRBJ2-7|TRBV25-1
ASKNPSSYEQY
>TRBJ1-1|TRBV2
ASSETGSAGEAF
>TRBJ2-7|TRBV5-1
ASSLRMGRPPYEQY
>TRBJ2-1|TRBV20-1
SARPAAEQF
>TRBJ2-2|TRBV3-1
ASSQGLGELF
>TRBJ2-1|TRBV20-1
SAIPPAGTNNEQF
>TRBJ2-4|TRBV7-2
ASSLEGTNIQY
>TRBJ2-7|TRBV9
ASSVYEGGAYEQY
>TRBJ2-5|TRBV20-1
SAKPPGTSGSAQY
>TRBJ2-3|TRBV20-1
SARDAMRTDTQY
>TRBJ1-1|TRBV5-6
ASSLWGPSAEAF
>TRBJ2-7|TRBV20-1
SANTNLEQY
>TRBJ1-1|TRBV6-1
ASSAEGPPEAF
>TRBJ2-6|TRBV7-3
ASSLTALTGANVLT
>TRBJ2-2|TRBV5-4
ASSTSGTPTPFKLF
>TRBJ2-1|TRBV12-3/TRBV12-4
ASSVTSGSSEQF
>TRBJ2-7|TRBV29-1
SVTFGESEQY
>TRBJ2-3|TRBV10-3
AISGPRLAGADTQY
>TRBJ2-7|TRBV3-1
ASSRGGASRIAYEQH
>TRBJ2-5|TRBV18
ASSPESAGGPVFGTQY
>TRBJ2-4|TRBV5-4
ASKRQDKNIQY
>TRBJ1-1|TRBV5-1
ASSLGATGGTEAF
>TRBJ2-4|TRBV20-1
SALIRADIQY
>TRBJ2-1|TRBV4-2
ASSQVVSPQYEQF
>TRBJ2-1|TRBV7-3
ASSRIAGGTYNEQF
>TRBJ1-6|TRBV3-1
ASSQVTGVSYNSPLH
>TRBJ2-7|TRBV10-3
CAGNSYEQY